The present TCR beta chain was sequenced within a study of blood T cell repertoires in COVID-19. Whole-study context: Sites across the United States, Italy and Spain contributed samples from acute and convalescent COVID-19.

Germline-derived CDR1 and CDR2 are MNHEY and SMNVEV (reference sequence). The CDR3 contains 13 residues. V was cut by 2 bases and J by 8 bases, with 9 bases left in between. The protocol was immunoSEQ multiplex PCR, while the TCRdb copy is restricted to in-frame clones and leaves out a portion. This sample yields about 110,000 clones, of which 75% to 90% are seen a single time; about 34% belongs to the top ten. This clonotype was obtained from a woman aged 80 or over with acute or convalescent COVID-19. Sequencing input: peripheral blood. The V call is TRBV27, the J call TRBJ1-4; no reliable D call. CDR3 region: CASSLRNSEKLFF. DNA for the CDR3: TGTGCCAGCAGTTTACGAAACAGCGAAAAACTGTTTTTT.